Shown below are 25 T cell receptor beta chains from a single sample sequenced in a study of CD8+ T cells in alopecia areata. As the sequencing template, cDNA was produced by extracting RNA and reverse transcribing it. The table came from immunoSEQ multiplex PCR; TCRdb's copy has only in-frame clones and leaves some out. The sample consists of approximately 280,000 clones, 58% of them appearing once. Treatment indicated: oral pan-JAK inhibitor, 5-10 mg twice daily. Sequencing was performed on CD4+ T cells sorted from blood, taken at week 24, from a patient treated with tofacitinib. These receptors were obtained from a human donor with alopecia areata.

J is TRBJ2-7 and V is TRBV11-2, with 9 nucleotides matching TRBD2. Germline assignment: CDR1 SGHAT and CDR2 FQNNGV. V shed 3 bases and J 2 bases; nucleotides not matched to a gene: 2. CDR3 length equals 14 residues. CDR3 sequence reads: CASSFSGGPYEQYF. DNA of the CDR3: TGTGCCAGCAGCTTTAGCGGGGGCCCCTACGAGCAGTACTTC.

This clone was observed a handful of times. V and J are TRBV6-5 and TRBJ2-7; D is unresolved. The length of the CDR3 is 14 residues. V was pared by 6 bases and J by 0 bases, with 12 bases between. Germline V gene lookup returns CDR1 MNHEY and CDR2 SVGAGI. CDR3 nucleotide sequence: TGTGCCAGCAGCCTGGATCCTAGCTCCTACGAGCAGTACTTC. Translated: CASSLDPSSYEQYF.

This rearrangement joins TRBV13 to TRBJ2-7; 10 bases align to TRBD1. The CDR3 consists of 16 residues. Germline values: CDR1 PRHDT, CDR2 FYEKMQ (reference sequence). The ends lost 5 bases at V and 3 bases at J; junction bases unmatched: 10. The CDR3: CASSPLGQGGRYEQYF. The CDR3 nucleotides read TGTGCCAGCAGCCCCCTCGGACAGGGGGGTCGCTACGAGCAGTACTTC.

Notes on this clone: One end of the junction is discordant with germline, which a read error may explain. The chain links TRBV30 to TRBJ1-4; tentatively, D is TRBD1 (5 bases). Germline V gene sequence: CDR1 GTSNPN, CDR2 SVGIG (reference sequence). The length of the CDR3 is 16 residues. The CDR3 nucleotides are TGTGCCTGGAGTCCCGGCCAGGGAGCACCTAACGAAAAACTGTTTTTT. It is translated as CAWSPGQGAPNEKLFF.

This chain connects TRBV7-2 to TRBJ2-7; TRBD1 matches 8 bases. J lost 4 bases, V lost 6 bases, and 11 bases had no gene match. The CDR3 covers 15 residues. Per germline, CDR1 SGHTA and CDR2 FQGNSA. The CDR3 DNA reads TGTGCCAGCAGACCCTCCGGACAGGGTCGTTACGAGCAGTACTTC. It encodes CASRPSGQGRYEQYF.

This clone was picked up a small number of times. The sample holds other DNA sequences that translate to the same CDR3. The chain employs TRBV29-1 and TRBJ1-1; possible D gene TRBD1, 5 bases. Germline V gene lookup returns CDR1 SQVTM and CDR2 ANQGSEA. V lost 4 bases and J lost 6, with 12 bases in between. The CDR3 covers 12 residues. As DNA, the CDR3 is TGCAGCGTTGCGGGGACTGGCCCTGAAGCTTTCTTT. This translates into CSVAGTGPEAFF.

The V call is TRBV18, the J call TRBJ2-5; no clear D gene. Germline V CDR1 and CDR2: KGHSH, LQKENI. Trimming pared 0 bases from V and 9 bases from J, leaving 14 bases between. The CDR3 is made up of 14 amino acids. The chain's CDR3 is CASSPPTRLRAQYF. The CDR3 region has the DNA TGTGCCAGCTCACCACCTACTCGGCTTCGGGCCCAGTACTTC. Filled out from reference TRBV18 and TRBJ2-5, the complete variable domain reads NAGVMQNPRHLVRRRGQEARLRCSPMKGHSHVYWYRQLPEEGLKFMVYLQKENIIDESGMPKERFSAEFPKEGPSILRIQQVVRGDSAAYFCASSPPTRLRAQYFGPGTRLLVL.

This clone showed up just a few times. The chain couples TRBV4-1 to TRBJ1-2, with D possibly matching TRBD1 (5 bases). Germline loops: CDR1 MGHRA, CDR2 YSYEKL. There are 15 residues in the CDR3. V was trimmed by 0 bases and J by 2 bases, leaving 10 bases between them. CDR3 in DNA: TGCGCCAGCAGCCAAGAATTTCAGGGAAACTATGGCTACACCTTC. Protein: CASSQEFQGNYGYTF.

In its sample, this clone was seen a few times. The chain combines TRBV11-2 with TRBJ2-7; TRBD1 might be the D (6 bases). CDR3 length: 15 amino acids. V was shortened by 3 bases and J by 9 bases, with 21 bases between the two germline ends. The germline CDR1 and CDR2 sequences are SGHAT and FQNNGV. The CDR3 here is CASSFPDRIVRGQYF. CDR3 DNA: TGTGCCAGCAGCTTTCCGGACAGAATTGTACGTGGGCAGTACTTC.

This chain uses TRBV4-2 with TRBJ2-7, with 12 bases that match TRBD2. The CDR3 loop spans 17 amino acids. In germline, CDR1 is LGHNA, CDR2 YNFKEQ. V was pared by 0 bases and J by 5 bases, with 8 bases of the junction left unmatched. In nucleotides, the CDR3 is TGTGCCAGCAGCCAAGACCCTAGCGGGGGGGCCTTGCACGAGCAGTACTTC. Translated: CASSQDPSGGALHEQYF.

The rearrangement uses TRBV15 and TRBJ2-5; 7 bases agree with TRBD1. The CDR3 has 16 residues. Trimming took 5 bases from V and 1 from J; bases not matched to a gene: 10. Germline V gene data show CDR1 as LNHNV and CDR2 as YYDKDF (reference sequence). The CDR3 DNA sequence: TGTGCCACCAGCGCCTGGGGAGAGGGGGCCCAAGAGACCCAGTACTTC. It encodes CATSAWGEGAQETQYF.

V usage is TRBV6-1 and J usage is TRBJ1-5, with 7 bases lining up with TRBD1. Trimming removed 9 bases from V and 7 bases from J; junction bases left unmatched: 6. The CDR3 has 12 residues. CDR1 MNHNS and CDR2 SASEGT come from the germline V gene. The CDR3 is CARQQGTQPQHF. The CDR3 region has the DNA TGTGCCAGGCAACAGGGGACCCAGCCCCAGCATTTT.

The V gene is TRBV30, the J gene TRBJ2-2; possible D gene TRBD2, 5 bases. The CDR3 covers 12 residues. With 4 bases removed from V and 8 bases from J, the gap between germline ends came to 11 bases. The V gene's germline CDR1 is GTSNPN and CDR2 SVGIG (reference sequence). This CDR3 is CAWTVARGELFF. The DNA of the CDR3 is TGTGCCTGGACCGTAGCGCGGGGGGAGCTGTTTTTT.

The chain uses TRBV15 and TRBJ1-5; 7 nucleotides agree with TRBD1. Germline-derived CDR1 and CDR2 are LNHNV and YYDKDF (reference sequence). This CDR3 is 14 amino acids long. Trimming cost V 4 bases and J 6 bases; bases outside gene matches: 6. The CDR3 loop reads CATSKGRGFQPQHF. CDR3 nucleotides: TGTGCCACCAGCAAGGGCAGGGGGTTTCAGCCCCAGCATTTT.

The rearrangement links TRBV4-3 to TRBJ1-2; D may be TRBD1 (5 bases). V lost 2 bases, J lost 7 bases, and 17 bases lay in between. CDR3 size: 15 residues. The germline CDR1 and CDR2 sequences are LGHNA and YSLEER. CDR3 region: CASSQPGGGASGYTF. CDR3 sequence (DNA): TGCGCCAGCAGCCAACCCGGCGGGGGAGCTTCTGGCTACACCTTC.

In regard to this clone: At one boundary the junction diverges from the germline segment, which might be a read error. V and J are TRBV12-5 and TRBJ2-7, with unresolved D. This CDR3 has 12 residues. Germline V gene data show CDR1 as LGHNT and CDR2 as FRNRAP. Here the CDR3 reads CASGLVIGHPSF. In DNA, the CDR3 is TGTGCTAGTGGTTTGGTAATCGGCCACCCTAGCTTC.

The V call is TRBV9, the J call TRBJ2-3, with D unresolved. Germline V gives CDR1 SGDLS, CDR2 YYNGEE. Trimming pared 4 bases from V and 6 bases from J, leaving 9 bases between. This CDR3 region has 12 residues. The CDR3 loop is CASSQHSDTQYF. The CDR3 DNA sequence: TGTGCCAGCAGCCAGCATTCGGATACGCAGTATTTT.

The chain carries TRBV30 and TRBJ1-2, with D tentatively TRBD1 (5 bases). This CDR3 comprises 15 residues. Germline V gene lookup returns CDR1 GTSNPN and CDR2 SVGIG (reference sequence). V dropped 4 bases and J dropped 2 bases, with 17 bases sitting between them. As DNA, the CDR3 is TGTGCCTGGAAGGCAGGGATCTTTCAGAACTATGGCTACACCTTC. Encoded protein: CAWKAGIFQNYGYTF.

The chain recombines TRBV7-9 with TRBJ2-5; 9 positions match TRBD1. The germline V gene has CDR1 SEHNR and CDR2 FQNEAQ (reference sequence). The length of the CDR3 is 15 residues. J was trimmed by 1 base and V by 3 bases; bases with no gene match: 3. The CDR3 DNA is TGTGCCAGCAGCTTCGGGACAGGGCCCCAAGAGACCCAGTACTTC. Residues: CASSFGTGPQETQYF.

The gene calls are TRBV5-6 and TRBJ1-2; TRBD1 might be the D (6 bases). Looked up from germline, CDR1 is SGHDT and CDR2 is YYEEEE. V was trimmed by 0 bases and J by 8 bases, leaving 17 bases between them. The CDR3 length is 15 residues. The CDR3 reads CASSLEQGAFQGYTF. The CDR3 DNA sequence: TGTGCCAGCAGCTTGGAACAGGGAGCGTTTCAAGGCTACACCTTC.

The gene calls are TRBV29-1 and TRBJ1-1; D ambiguous. V was pared by 5 bases and J by 1 base, with 11 bases between. CDR1 SQVTM and CDR2 ANQGSEA come from the germline V gene. The CDR3 runs 13 residues. The CDR3 region has the DNA TGCAGCGTTCTCGCCTCAGGGAACACTGAAGCTTTCTTT. Protein sequence: CSVLASGNTEAFF.

The chain couples TRBV9 to TRBJ1-3; D gene uncertain. Germline CDR1 SGDLS, CDR2 YYNGEE. The germline V and J ends were trimmed by 0 bases and 1 base, with 5 bases remaining between them. The CDR3 spans 14 residues. The CDR3 DNA reads TGTGCCAGCAGCGTAGATCGGTCTGGAAACACCATATATTTT. This codes for CASSVDRSGNTIYF.

In its sample, this clone was seen a few times. The chain links TRBV18 to TRBJ2-7; D remains unclear. Trimming left V 6 bases short and J 6 bases short, with 15 bases between. Germline assignment: CDR1 KGHSH and CDR2 LQKENI. There are 13 residues in the CDR3. The DNA for the CDR3 is TGTGCCAGCTCCCGACCGGCAGGACCCGAGCAGTACTTC. Its protein product is CASSRPAGPEQYF.

The chain recombines TRBV19 with TRBJ2-1, with 11 bases fitting TRBD2. This CDR3 comprises 15 residues. Germline-derived CDR1 and CDR2 are LNHDA and SQIVND (reference sequence). V dropped 5 bases and J dropped 4; count of bases not matched to a gene: 4. The CDR3 DNA is TGTGCCAGTAGTGCCTCTAGCGGGGGGTACAATGAGCAGTTCTTC. As protein: CASSASSGGYNEQFF.

This clone was found a few times. The chain joins TRBV30 to TRBJ1-5; 8 nucleotides agree with TRBD1. Per germline, CDR1 GTSNPN and CDR2 SVGIG (reference sequence). There are 16 residues in the CDR3. V lost 0 bases, J lost 3 bases, and 7 bases stayed unmatched. DNA of the CDR3: TGTGCCTGGAGTGTAGGGGCAGGGGGCAACAATCAGCCCCAGCATTTT. As protein: CAWSVGAGGNNQPQHF.